These 8 T cell receptor beta chains were sequenced from one sample in a study of T-cell memory formation after mild COVID-19. TCRdb re-called the 5' RACE reads through MiXCR, storing one row per CDR3 protein. Of 300,000 to 350,000 distinct CDR3 sequences listed, roughly an eighth are singletons. The specimen sequenced was PBMCs or a T cell subset sorted from them (not recorded which). These receptors were obtained from a man aged 18 to 30 who had mild COVID-19 (a few samples of this study predate the infection). Cell type and time point are not known.

This clonotype was seen ten or more times. The gene calls are TRBV27 and TRBJ2-7; D is perhaps TRBD1 (6 bases). This CDR3 has 14 residues. The germline V gene has CDR1 MNHEY and CDR2 SMNVEV (reference sequence). Trimming removed 6 bases at V and 3 bases at J, with 15 bases between. The chain's CDR3 is CASSRGHRSYEQYV. DNA of the CDR3: TGTGCCAGCAGCAGGGGTCACCGGAGCTACGAGCAGTACGTC.

V is TRBV15 and J is TRBJ2-1; D not certain. The CDR3 sequence is 16 residues long. CDR1 and CDR2 from the germline V gene are LNHNV and YYDKDF (reference sequence). V was shortened by 2 bases and J by 0 bases, with 11 bases between the two germline ends. The CDR3 here is CATSRPYMSSYNEQFF. CDR3 nucleotide sequence: TGTGCCACCAGCAGACCTTATATGAGCTCCTACAATGAGCAGTTCTTC. Looking up the rest from reference TRBV15 and TRBJ2-1 gives the full variable domain: DAMVIQNPRYQVTQFGKPVTLSCSQTLNHNVMYWYQQKSSQAPKLLFHYYDKDFNNEADTPDNFQSRRPNTSFCFLDIRSPGLGDTAMYLCATSRPYMSSYNEQFFGPGTRLTVL.

The chain employs TRBV2 and TRBJ2-1; perhaps D is TRBD1 or TRBD2 (5 bases each). The CDR3 consists of 15 residues. Germline CDR1 SNHLY, CDR2 FYNNEI. V lost 5 bases to trimming and J lost 1 base, with 12 bases between them. The CDR3 loop reads CASSSGAGSYNEQFF. In DNA form, the CDR3 reads TGTGCCAGCAGTTCCGGGGCTGGATCCTACAATGAGCAGTTCTTC.

This clonotype has only a few counts. The genes are TRBV20-1 and TRBJ2-2; TRBD1 agrees at 7 bases. J gave up 6 bases and V 0 bases, and 10 bases lay outside the gene matches. This CDR3 is 16 amino acids long. The germline gives CDR1 DFQATT, CDR2 SNEGSKA (reference sequence). The CDR3 DNA sequence: TGCAGTGCTAGAGATCGTCGACAGGGCCAGTCCGGGGAGCTGTTTTTT. Translated: CSARDRRQGQSGELFF.

The V and J genes are TRBV6-2 or TRBV6-3 and TRBJ1-5; D is unresolved. This CDR3 is built from 13 residues. Germline V lookup: CDR1 MNHEY, CDR2 SVGEGT. The ends were cut back, 4 bases at V and 1 base at J, with 5 bases in the middle. The CDR3 here is CASSWESNQPQHF. The CDR3 nucleotides are TGTGCCAGCAGTTGGGAAAGCAATCAGCCCCAGCATTTT.

A few counts support this clonotype. DNA for the CDR3: TGTGCCACCAGTGCAGGGGAAGTTGCCGGGGAGCTGTTTTTT. As protein: CATSAGEVAGELFF. The V call is TRBV24-1, the J call TRBJ2-2, with D possibly matching TRBD1 (6 bases). Trimming removed 5 bases at V and 6 bases at J, with 12 bases between. This CDR3 has 14 residues. The germline gives CDR1 KGHDR, CDR2 SFDVKD.

This clonotype came up a few times. Being one base from a much bigger clone, this may be a read error. The chain is built from TRBV7-9 and TRBJ1-1; D is possibly TRBD1 (6 bases). Germline V gene lookup returns CDR1 SEHNR and CDR2 FQNEAQ (reference sequence). The CDR3 has 12 amino acids. The CDR3 nucleotides read TGTGCCAGCAGCTCTTACAGGGATGAAGCTTACTTT. It translates to CASSSYRDEAYF.

This clonotype has at least ten counts. CDR3 nucleotide sequence: TGTGCCAGCAGCCGAAACAGGGGGCAGGATGAAAAACTGTTTTTT. It yields the protein CASSRNRGQDEKLFF. This chain connects TRBV7-9 to TRBJ1-4; 9 bases map to TRBD1. This CDR3 spans 15 amino acids. V dropped 5 bases and J dropped 6; count of bases not matched to a gene: 7. Per the germline V gene, CDR1 is SEHNR and CDR2 is FQNEAQ (reference sequence).